This T cell receptor beta chain was retrieved from a study of blood T cell repertoires in COVID-19. The wider study: The origin of the acute and convalescent COVID-19 samples was the United States, Italy and Spain.

The V gene end was trimmed by 0 bases and the J gene end by 3 bases; junction bases not matched to a gene: 5. Germline loops: CDR1 MDHEN, CDR2 SYDVKM. This CDR3 spans 16 amino acids. Produced via immunoSEQ multiplex PCR; TCRdb's table is partial and in-frame only. Of about 110,000 clones in the sample, approximately 90% were seen once. Sequences were obtained from peripheral blood. The receptor was isolated from a human donor in a cohort sampled during active COVID-19. This sequence joins TRBV28 and TRBJ2-3, with 8 bases fitting TRBD2. The chain's CDR3 is CASSLWGREGTDTQYF. The CDR3 nucleotides are TGTGCCAGCAGTTTATGGGGTCGGGAGGGAACAGATACGCAGTATTTT.